This TCR beta chain originates from a study of beta chain features in type 1 diabetes. Study overall: No patient-donor differences in age, gender, total cells or subset yield.

Comment on this clone: Its matching antigen is unknown. This same CDR3 is encoded by further DNA sequences in the sample.

Reverse transcription of all isolated RNA meant that expressed TCRB transcripts were sequenced. The assay was immunoSEQ multiplex PCR, and TCRdb's table has in-frame clones only and misses some. This table has approximately 160,000 clones, over 55% appearing once. Between the trimmed V and J ends, which lost 1 base and 2 bases, there was a span of 9 bases. Germline V lookup: CDR1 SGHTA, CDR2 FQGNSA. This CDR3 contains 16 residues. Cells sorted by CD45RO/CCR7/CD25/CD127/CD95/CD27 comprised CD4+ naive, central memory, regulatory and stem cell-like memory cells. The purity of all sorted populations exceeded 98%. General study findings and limits: For Type 1 diabetes patients, all four CD4+ subsets carried TCRB CDR3s that were moderately but significantly shorter.

Source material: naive CD4+ T cells from blood. The chain combines TRBV7-2 with TRBJ2-6; possible D gene TRBD2, 6 bases. The receptor's source is a man aged 25-45 years with type 1 diabetes. This chain's CDR3 is CASSLVGGPGANVLTF. The CDR3 coding sequence is TGTGCCAGCAGCTTAGTCGGGGGTCCTGGGGCCAACGTCCTGACTTTC.